The source of this TCR beta chain is a study of T cells in narcolepsy. Produced via immunoSEQ multiplex PCR; TCRdb's table is partial and in-frame only. The sample lists about 18,000 clones, 85% to 90% occurring once. What was sequenced was memory (CD45RA-) CD4+ T cells from blood. The source of this sequence is a human donor in good health.

The CDR3 sequence: CASGFPQSSYEQYF. CDR3 nucleotide sequence: TGTGCTAGTGGTTTTCCGCAGTCCAGCTACGAGCAGTACTTC. The V and J genes are TRBV12-5 and TRBJ2-7, with no clear D. The CDR3 is 14 amino acids. V was cut by 3 bases and J by 3 bases, with 12 bases left in between. Germline V CDR1 and CDR2: LGHNT, FRNRAP.